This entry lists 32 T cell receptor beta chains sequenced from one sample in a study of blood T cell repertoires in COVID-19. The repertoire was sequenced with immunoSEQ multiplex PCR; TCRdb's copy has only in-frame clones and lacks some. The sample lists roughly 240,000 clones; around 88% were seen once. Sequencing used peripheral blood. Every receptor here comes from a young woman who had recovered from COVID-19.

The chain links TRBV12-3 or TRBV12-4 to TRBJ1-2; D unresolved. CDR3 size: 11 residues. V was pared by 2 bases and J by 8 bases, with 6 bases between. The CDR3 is CASSLNGGYTF. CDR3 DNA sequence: TGTGCCAGCAGTTTAAACGGGGGCTACACCTTC.

The CDR3 loop reads CASSGRTGSSYEQYF. CDR3 DNA: TGTGCCAGCAGTGGACGGACAGGGAGCTCCTACGAGCAGTACTTC. The chain links TRBV25-1 to TRBJ2-7; 8 bases align to TRBD1. Germline-derived CDR1 and CDR2 are MGHDK and SYGVNS. After removal of 4 bases from V and 0 bases from J, the junction contained 5 bases not matched to a gene. The CDR3 has 15 residues.

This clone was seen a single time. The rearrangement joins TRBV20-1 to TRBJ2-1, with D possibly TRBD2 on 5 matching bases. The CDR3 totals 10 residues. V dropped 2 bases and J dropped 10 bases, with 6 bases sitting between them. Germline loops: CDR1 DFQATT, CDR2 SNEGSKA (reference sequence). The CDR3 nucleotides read TGCAGTGCTAGAAGGGAGGAGCAGTTCTTC. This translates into CSARREEQFF.

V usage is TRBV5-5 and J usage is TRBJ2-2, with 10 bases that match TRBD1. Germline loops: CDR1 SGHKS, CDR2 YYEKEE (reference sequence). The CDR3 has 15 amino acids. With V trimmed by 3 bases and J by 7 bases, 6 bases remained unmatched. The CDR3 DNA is TGTGCCAGCAGCTCGCCTTGGGACAGGGGCGGGGAGCTGTTTTTT. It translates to CASSSPWDRGGELFF.

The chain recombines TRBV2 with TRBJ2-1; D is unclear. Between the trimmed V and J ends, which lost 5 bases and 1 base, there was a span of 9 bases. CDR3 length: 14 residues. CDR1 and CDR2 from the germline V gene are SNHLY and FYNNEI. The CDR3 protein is CASSSQVSYNEQFF. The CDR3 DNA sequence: TGTGCCAGCAGTTCTCAGGTTTCCTACAATGAGCAGTTCTTC.

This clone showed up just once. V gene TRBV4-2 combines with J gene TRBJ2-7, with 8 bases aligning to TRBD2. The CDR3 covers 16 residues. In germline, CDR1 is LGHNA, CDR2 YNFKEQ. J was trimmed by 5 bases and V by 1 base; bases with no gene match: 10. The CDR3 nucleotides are TGTGCCAGCAGCCAAGTGGCCGGGACTAGTGTGAACGAGCAGTACTTC. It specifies CASSQVAGTSVNEQYF.

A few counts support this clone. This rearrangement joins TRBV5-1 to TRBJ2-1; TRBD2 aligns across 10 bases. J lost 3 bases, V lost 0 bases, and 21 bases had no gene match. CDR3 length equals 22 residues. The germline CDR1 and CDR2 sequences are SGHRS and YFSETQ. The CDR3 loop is CASSLGHKFFSGGSLSYNEQFF. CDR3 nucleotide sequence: TGCGCCAGCAGCTTGGGCCACAAATTCTTTAGCGGGGGGTCCCTCAGCTACAATGAGCAGTTCTTC.

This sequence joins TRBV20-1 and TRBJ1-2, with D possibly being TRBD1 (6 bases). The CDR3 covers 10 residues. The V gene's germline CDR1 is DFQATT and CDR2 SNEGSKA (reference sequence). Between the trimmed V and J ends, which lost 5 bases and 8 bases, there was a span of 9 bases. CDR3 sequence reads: CSAYRDGYTF. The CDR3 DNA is TGCAGTGCTTACAGGGACGGCTACACCTTC.

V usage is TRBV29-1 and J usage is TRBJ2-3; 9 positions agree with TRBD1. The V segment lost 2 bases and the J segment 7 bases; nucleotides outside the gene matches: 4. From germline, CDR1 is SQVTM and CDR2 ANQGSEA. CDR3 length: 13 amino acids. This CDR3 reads CSVETGGANTQYF. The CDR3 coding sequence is TGCAGCGTTGAAACAGGGGGCGCAAATACGCAGTATTTT.

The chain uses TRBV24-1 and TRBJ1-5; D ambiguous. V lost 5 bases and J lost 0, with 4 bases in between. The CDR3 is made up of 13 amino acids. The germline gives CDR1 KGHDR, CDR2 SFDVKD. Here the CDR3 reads CATSASSNQPQHF. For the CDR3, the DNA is TGTGCCACCAGTGCTTCTAGCAATCAGCCCCAGCATTTT.

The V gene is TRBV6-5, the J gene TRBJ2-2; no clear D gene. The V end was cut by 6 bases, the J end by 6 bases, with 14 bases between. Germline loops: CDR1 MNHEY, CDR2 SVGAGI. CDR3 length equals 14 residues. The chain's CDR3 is CASSHRNEAGELFF. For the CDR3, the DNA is TGTGCCAGCAGCCATCGGAACGAGGCCGGGGAGCTGTTTTTT.

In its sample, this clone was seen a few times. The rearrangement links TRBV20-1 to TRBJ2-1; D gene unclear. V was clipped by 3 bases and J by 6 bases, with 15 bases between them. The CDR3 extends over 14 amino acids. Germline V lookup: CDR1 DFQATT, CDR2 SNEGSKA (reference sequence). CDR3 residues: CSASSLKYRNEQFF. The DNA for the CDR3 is TGCAGTGCTAGTTCCCTAAAATACCGCAATGAGCAGTTCTTC.

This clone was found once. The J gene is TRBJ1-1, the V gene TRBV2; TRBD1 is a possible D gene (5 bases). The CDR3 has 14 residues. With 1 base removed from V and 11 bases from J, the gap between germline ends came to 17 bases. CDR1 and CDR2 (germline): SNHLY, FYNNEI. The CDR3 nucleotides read TGTGCCAGCAGTGAAGGCAGGGTGGCGGTTCGGGCTTTCTTT. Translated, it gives CASSEGRVAVRAFF.

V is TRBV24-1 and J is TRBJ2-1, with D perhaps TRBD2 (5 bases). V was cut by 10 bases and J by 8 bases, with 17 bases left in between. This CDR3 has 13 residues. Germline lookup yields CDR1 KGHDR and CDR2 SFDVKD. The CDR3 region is CATGLPTNDEQFF. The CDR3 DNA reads TGTGCCACAGGACTCCCAACAAACGATGAGCAGTTCTTC.

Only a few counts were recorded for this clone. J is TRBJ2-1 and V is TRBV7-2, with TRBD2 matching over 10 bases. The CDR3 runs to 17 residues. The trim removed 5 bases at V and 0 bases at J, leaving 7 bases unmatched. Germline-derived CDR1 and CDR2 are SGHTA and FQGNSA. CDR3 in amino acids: CASSLHSGGSSYNEQFF. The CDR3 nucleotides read TGTGCCAGCAGCCTCCATAGCGGGGGGAGCTCCTACAATGAGCAGTTCTTC.

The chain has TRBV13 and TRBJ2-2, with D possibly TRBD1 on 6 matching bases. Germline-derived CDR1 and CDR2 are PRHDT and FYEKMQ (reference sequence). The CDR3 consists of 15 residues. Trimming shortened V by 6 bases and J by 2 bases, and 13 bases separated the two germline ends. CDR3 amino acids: CASREQGTNTGELFF. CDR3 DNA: TGTGCCAGCAGGGAACAGGGTACAAACACCGGGGAGCTGTTTTTT.

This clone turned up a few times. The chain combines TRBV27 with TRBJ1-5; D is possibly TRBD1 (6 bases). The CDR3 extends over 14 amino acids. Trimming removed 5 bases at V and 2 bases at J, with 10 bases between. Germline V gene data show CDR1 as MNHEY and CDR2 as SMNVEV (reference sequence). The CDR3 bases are TGTGCCAGCAGTCAGGGGAAGGGCAATCAGCCCCAGCATTTT. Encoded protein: CASSQGKGNQPQHF.

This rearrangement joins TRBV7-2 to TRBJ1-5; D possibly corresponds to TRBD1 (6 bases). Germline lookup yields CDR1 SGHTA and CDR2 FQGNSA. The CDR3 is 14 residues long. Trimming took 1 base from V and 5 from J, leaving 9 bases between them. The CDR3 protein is CASSLGWTDQPQHF. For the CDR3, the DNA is TGTGCCAGCAGCTTAGGTTGGACAGATCAGCCCCAGCATTTT.

CDR3 region: CASSLGSNGGIGGYTF. Here the CDR3 DNA reads TGTGCCAGCAGTTTAGGATCGAACGGCGGCATTGGTGGCTACACCTTC. The V call is TRBV27, the J call TRBJ1-2; D remains unclear. The V end lost 2 bases, the J end lost 7 bases, and 20 bases lay between the germline ends. Germline values: CDR1 MNHEY, CDR2 SMNVEV (reference sequence). This CDR3 has 16 amino acids.

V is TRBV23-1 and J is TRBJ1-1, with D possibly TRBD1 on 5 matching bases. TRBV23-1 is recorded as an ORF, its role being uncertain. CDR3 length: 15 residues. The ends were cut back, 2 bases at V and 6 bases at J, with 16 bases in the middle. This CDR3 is CASSQGTSRHAEAFF. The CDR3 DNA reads TGCGCCAGCAGTCAAGGGACTTCCCGGCACGCTGAAGCTTTCTTT.

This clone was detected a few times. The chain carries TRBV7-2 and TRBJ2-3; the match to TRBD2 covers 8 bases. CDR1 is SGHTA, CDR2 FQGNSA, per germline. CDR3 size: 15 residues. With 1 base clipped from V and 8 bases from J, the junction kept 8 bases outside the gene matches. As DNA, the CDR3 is TGTGCCAGCAGCTTAGTACGGGGGGGCCGCGGTACGCAGTATTTT. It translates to CASSLVRGGRGTQYF.

This chain's CDR3 is CSARGGREQYF. The CDR3, as DNA: TGCAGTGCTAGGGGGGGGCGGGAGCAGTACTTC. The J gene is TRBJ2-7, the V gene TRBV20-1, with D maybe TRBD2 (7 bases). Germline V lookup: CDR1 DFQATT, CDR2 SNEGSKA (reference sequence). The CDR3 length is 11 residues. Between the trimmed V and J ends, which lost 3 bases and 7 bases, there was a span of 10 bases.

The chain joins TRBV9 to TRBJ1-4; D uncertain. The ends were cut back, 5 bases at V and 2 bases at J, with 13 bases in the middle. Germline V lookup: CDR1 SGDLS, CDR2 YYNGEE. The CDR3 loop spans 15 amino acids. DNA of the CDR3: TGTGCCAGCAGTCCGACGAGGGCGACTAATGAAAAACTGTTTTTT. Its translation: CASSPTRATNEKLFF.

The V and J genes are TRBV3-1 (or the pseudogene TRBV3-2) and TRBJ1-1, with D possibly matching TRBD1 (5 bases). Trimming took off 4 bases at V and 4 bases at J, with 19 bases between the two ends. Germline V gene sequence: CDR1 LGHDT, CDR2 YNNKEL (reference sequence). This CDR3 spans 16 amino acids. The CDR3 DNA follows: TGTGCCAGCAGCCTCAGATGGGGGGGTGAGTTCACTGAAGCTTTCTTT. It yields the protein CASSLRWGGEFTEAFF.

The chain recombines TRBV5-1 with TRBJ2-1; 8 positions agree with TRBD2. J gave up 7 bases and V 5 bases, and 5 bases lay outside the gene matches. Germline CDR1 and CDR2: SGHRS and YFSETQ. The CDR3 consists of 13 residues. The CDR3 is CASRVAGHNEQFF. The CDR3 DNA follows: TGCGCCAGCAGAGTAGCGGGGCATAATGAGCAGTTCTTC.

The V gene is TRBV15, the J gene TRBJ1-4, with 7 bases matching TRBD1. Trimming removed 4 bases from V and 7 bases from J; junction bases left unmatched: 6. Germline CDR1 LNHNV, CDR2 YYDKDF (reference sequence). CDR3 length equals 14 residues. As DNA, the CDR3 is TGTGCCACCAGCACGGGGACAGAGGGTGAAAAACTGTTTTTT. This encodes CATSTGTEGEKLFF.

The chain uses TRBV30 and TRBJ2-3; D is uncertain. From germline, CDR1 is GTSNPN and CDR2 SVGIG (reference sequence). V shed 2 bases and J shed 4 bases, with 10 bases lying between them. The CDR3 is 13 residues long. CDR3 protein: CAWSSTLADTQYF. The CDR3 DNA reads TGTGCCTGGAGTTCAACTTTAGCAGATACGCAGTATTTT.

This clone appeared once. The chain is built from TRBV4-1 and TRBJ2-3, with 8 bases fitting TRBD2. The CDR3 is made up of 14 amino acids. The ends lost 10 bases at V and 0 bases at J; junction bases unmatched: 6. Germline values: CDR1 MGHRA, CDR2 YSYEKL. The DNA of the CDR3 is TGCGCCACGGGCGGGGGGATTAGCACAGATACGCAGTATTTT. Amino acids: CATGGGISTDTQYF.

CDR3 coding DNA: TGTGCCAGCAGGTCATCGGGGGAAGGTGCCTACGAGCAGTACTTC. The encoded protein is CASRSSGEGAYEQYF. The chain combines TRBV7-9 with TRBJ2-7; a weak D match, TRBD2 (6 bases). V was trimmed by 6 bases and J by 2 bases, leaving 17 bases between them. Germline CDR1 and CDR2: SEHNR and FQNEAQ (reference sequence). The CDR3 sequence is 15 residues long.

The CDR3 coding sequence is TGCGCCAGCAGCTTGGGAGGCGGCTACTCTGGAAACACCATATATTTT. It translates to CASSLGGGYSGNTIYF. The chain recombines TRBV5-1 with TRBJ1-3; D uncertain. Deletions cut 0 bases from V and 0 bases from J, with 10 bases between. Germline V gene sequence: CDR1 SGHRS, CDR2 YFSETQ. The CDR3 is 16 amino acids.

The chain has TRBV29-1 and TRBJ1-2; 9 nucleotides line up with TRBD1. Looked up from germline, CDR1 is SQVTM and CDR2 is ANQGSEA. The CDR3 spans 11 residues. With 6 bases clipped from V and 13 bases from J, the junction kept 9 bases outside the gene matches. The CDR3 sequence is CSVVRQGEFTF. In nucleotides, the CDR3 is TGCAGCGTCGTTCGACAGGGGGAGTTCACCTTC.

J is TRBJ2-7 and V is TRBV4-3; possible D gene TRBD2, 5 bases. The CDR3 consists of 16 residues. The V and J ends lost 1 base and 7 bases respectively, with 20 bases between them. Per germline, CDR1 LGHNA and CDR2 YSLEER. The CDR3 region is CASSQVGNEGRREQYF. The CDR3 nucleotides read TGCGCCAGCAGCCAAGTGGGGAACGAGGGCAGAAGGGAGCAGTACTTC.